This TCR beta chain was sequenced for a study of blood T cell repertoires in COVID-19. V was clipped by 2 bases and J by 0 bases, with 8 bases between them. There are 14 residues in the CDR3. Germline lookup yields CDR1 MGHRA and CDR2 YSYEKL. Sequencing was performed with immunoSEQ multiplex PCR; in TCRdb, only in-frame clones are kept and a portion is missing. The data contain about 270,000 clones, over 75% of them singletons. This clone came up many times. The sequenced sample consisted of peripheral blood. The TCR was taken from a human donor in a cohort sampled during active COVID-19. The rearrangement uses TRBV4-1 and TRBJ2-7; D gene ambiguous. The CDR3 protein is CASSQLEISYEQYF. The CDR3 DNA reads TGCGCCAGCAGCCAACTGGAGATCTCCTACGAGCAGTACTTC.